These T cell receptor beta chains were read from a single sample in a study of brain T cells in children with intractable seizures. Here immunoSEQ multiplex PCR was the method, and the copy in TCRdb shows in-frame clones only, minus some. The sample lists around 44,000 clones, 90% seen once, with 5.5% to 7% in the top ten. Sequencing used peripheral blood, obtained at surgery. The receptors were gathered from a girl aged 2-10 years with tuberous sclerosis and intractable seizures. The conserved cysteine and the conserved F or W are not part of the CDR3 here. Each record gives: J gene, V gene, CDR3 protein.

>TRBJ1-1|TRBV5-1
ASSYGTGWNTEAF
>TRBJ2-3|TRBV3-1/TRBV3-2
ASSQEPLGDTQY
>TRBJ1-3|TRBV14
ASSQDIGGQAKFPNTIY
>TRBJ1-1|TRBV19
ASSIRGQGAAF
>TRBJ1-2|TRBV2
ASSEAGQELYGYT
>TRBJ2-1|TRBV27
ASSLAGGYNEQF
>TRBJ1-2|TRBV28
ASSPPPTGGNGYT
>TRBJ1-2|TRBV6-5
ASSPSGGWDGYT
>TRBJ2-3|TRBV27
ASGPGPTDTQY
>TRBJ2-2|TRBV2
ASSPTGLDANTGELF
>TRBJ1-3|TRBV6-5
ASSQTGTGNTIY
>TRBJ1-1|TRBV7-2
ASSPRGAEAF
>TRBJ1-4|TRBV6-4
ASSASGRREKLF
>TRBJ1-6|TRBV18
ASSLVRPLKGSPLH
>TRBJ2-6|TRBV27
ASSLGGANVLT
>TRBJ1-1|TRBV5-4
ASSRGQDTEAF